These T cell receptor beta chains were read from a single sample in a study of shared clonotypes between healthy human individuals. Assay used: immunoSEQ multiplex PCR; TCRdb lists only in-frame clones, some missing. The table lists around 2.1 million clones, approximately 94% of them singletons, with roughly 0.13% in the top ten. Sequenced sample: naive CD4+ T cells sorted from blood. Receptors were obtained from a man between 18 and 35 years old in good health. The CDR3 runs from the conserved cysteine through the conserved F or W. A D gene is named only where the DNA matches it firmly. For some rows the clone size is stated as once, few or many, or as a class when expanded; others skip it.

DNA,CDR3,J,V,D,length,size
TGTGCCAGCACCGGGATTAATGAAAAACTGTTTTTT,CASTGINEKLFF,TRBJ1-4,TRBV6-1,.,12,.
TGTGCCAGCTCACATCTACTAGCGGGAGCGACCGGGGAGCTGTTTTTT,CASSHLLAGATGELFF,TRBJ2-2,TRBV18,TRBD2,16,.
TGTGCTTACGGACAGGGGCTTTCGCGGGAAACCTACAATGAGCAGTTCTTC,CAYGQGLSRETYNEQFF,TRBJ2-1,TRBV30,TRBD1,17,.
TGTGCCAGCAGAGGACAGGGTTTGTACCAAGAGACCCAGTACTTC,CASRGQGLYQETQYF,TRBJ2-5,TRBV2,TRBD1,15,.
TGTGCCATCAGTGAGTCCAGATCTGGGGCCAACGTCCTGACTTTC,CAISESRSGANVLTF,TRBJ2-6,TRBV10-3,.,15,.
TGTGCCAGCTCACCACTGTATCAGAGGGGGGGAACCTACGAGCAGTACTTC,CASSPLYQRGGTYEQYF,TRBJ2-7,TRBV18,.,17,.
TGTGCCATCAGCCCCCCGGGACTAACCTACAATGAGCAGTTCTTC,CAISPPGLTYNEQFF,TRBJ2-1,TRBV10-3,TRBD2,15,.
TGTGCCAGCAGCCTAATGGCTAGCGGGGGGAGGTTGGGTGAGCAGTTCTTC,CASSLMASGGRLGEQFF,TRBJ2-1,TRBV28,TRBD2,17,.
TGTGCCAGCAGCTGGCCGGGACAGCGCTACGAGCAGTACTTC,CASSWPGQRYEQYF,TRBJ2-7,TRBV7-2,TRBD1,14,.
TGTGCCTGGAGTTGGGTGGATCAAGAGACCCAGTACTTC,CAWSWVDQETQYF,TRBJ2-5,TRBV30,.,13,.
TGTGCCAGCAGTGAAGCACCTAGCGGGAGGGTCCCCTCGTTCTTC,CASSEAPSGRVPSFF,TRBJ2-1,TRBV6-1,TRBD2,15,.
TGTGCCAGCAGTATCCTGTTACCGGCCACTAATTCACCCCTCCACTTT,CASSILLPATNSPLHF,TRBJ1-6,TRBV27,.,16,.
TGTGCCAGCAGCAACCCCCAAAGCTCCTACAATGAGCAGTTCTTC,CASSNPQSSYNEQFF,TRBJ2-1,TRBV7-9,.,15,.
TGTGCCAGCTCACCACCGAATACTTTGGCCAGCTCCTACAATGAGCAGTTCTTC,CASSPPNTLASSYNEQFF,TRBJ2-1,TRBV18,.,18,.
TGTGCCAGCAGTTCCGGGACAGGGGACACCGGGGAGCTGTTTTTT,CASSSGTGDTGELFF,TRBJ2-2,TRBV5-8,TRBD1,15,.
TGCGCCAGCAGCTCCGATGCTCTCCTCGGTGGCTATGGCTACACCTTC,CASSSDALLGGYGYTF,TRBJ1-2,TRBV5-1,.,16,.
TGTGCCAGCAGCTCCCCACTAGCGGGATTAGAAGAGCAGTACTTC,CASSSPLAGLEEQYF,TRBJ2-7,TRBV11-2,TRBD2,15,.
TGCGCCAGCAGCCTGGGGCCCGCGGGGAGAGAGGAGACCCAGTACTTC,CASSLGPAGREETQYF,TRBJ2-5,TRBV5-1,.,16,.
TGCGCCAGCAGCCAAGAAGCGGGAGCGGGAGAGACCCAGTACTTC,CASSQEAGAGETQYF,TRBJ2-5,TRBV4-3,TRBD2,15,.
TGCGCCAGCAGCTTGGACCGCCGTTTCAGAGAGACCCAGTACTTC,CASSLDRRFRETQYF,TRBJ2-5,TRBV5-1,.,15,.
TGTGCCAGCAGTTTGGGGCGGGGTGGGAACTATGGCTACACCTTC,CASSLGRGGNYGYTF,TRBJ1-2,TRBV27,.,15,.
TGTGCCAGCAGCGCCCTTGGACTAGCGGGAAAATACGAGCAGTACTTC,CASSALGLAGKYEQYF,TRBJ2-7,TRBV11-2,TRBD2,16,.
TGTGCCAGCAGTGGGGGTTCGAACACCGGGGAGCTGTTTTTT,CASSGGSNTGELFF,TRBJ2-2,TRBV25-1,.,14,.
TGTGCCAGCAGCTTAGGGACAGGCTTCACAGATACGCAGTATTTT,CASSLGTGFTDTQYF,TRBJ2-3,TRBV11-2,TRBD1,15,.
TGTGCCTGGGGGGGTAGAGGTACCTTTAAAAACATTCAGTACTTC,CAWGGRGTFKNIQYF,TRBJ2-4,TRBV30,.,15,.
TGTGCCAGCAGCTCTGGGACAGGGGTTCACGGGGAGCTGTTTTTT,CASSSGTGVHGELFF,TRBJ2-2,TRBV5-6,TRBD1,15,.
TGTGCCAGCAGCTTAGGCCAGTTTCCGATTTTGGCCAAAAACATTCAGTACTTC,CASSLGQFPILAKNIQYF,TRBJ2-4,TRBV7-2,.,18,.
TGTGCCAGCAGTTTCCGACTAGCGGGGGCCTTCGAGCAGTACTTC,CASSFRLAGAFEQYF,TRBJ2-7,TRBV28,TRBD2,15,.
TGCGCCAGCAGCTTGTCTGGGGGGCATCCCTACGAGCAGTACTTC,CASSLSGGHPYEQYF,TRBJ2-7,TRBV5-1,.,15,.
TGTGCCATCAGTGGGCTGCCTTTCTCCTACGAGCAGTACTTC,CAISGLPFSYEQYF,TRBJ2-7,TRBV10-3,.,14,.
TGTGCCAGCAGCGTAGACGTATTGGGACGGGAGGGCGCGGGGCAGTATTTT,CASSVDVLGREGAGQYF,TRBJ2-3,TRBV9,TRBD2,17,.
TGTGCCAGCAGGGAATCCGGGGGCGACTATGGCTACACCTTC,CASRESGGDYGYTF,TRBJ1-2,TRBV2,.,14,once
TGTGCCAGCTCACCACCGTGGACTATCGGCGCTGGGGGCTACACCTTC,CASSPPWTIGAGGYTF,TRBJ1-2,TRBV18,.,16,.
TGTGCCAGCACTCCTAGCGGGGGGGTCGAGCAGTACTTC,CASTPSGGVEQYF,TRBJ2-7,TRBV28,TRBD2,13,.
TGTGCTAGCAGCTTAGGGCCTAACTCTGGAAACACCATATATTTT,CASSLGPNSGNTIYF,TRBJ1-3,TRBV7-7,.,15,.
TGTGCCAGTTCCGGGACAGGGGGCTGGAACACTGAAGCTTTCTTT,CASSGTGGWNTEAFF,TRBJ1-1,TRBV19,TRBD1,15,.
TGTGCCAGCAGCTCTACCTTCTACAATGAGCAGTTCTTC,CASSSTFYNEQFF,TRBJ2-1,TRBV7-2,.,13,.
TGTGCCAGCTCACTAAATCAGCGGGAGGTGCGCAGTGAGCAGTTCTTC,CASSLNQREVRSEQFF,TRBJ2-1,TRBV18,TRBD2,16,.
TGCGCCAGCAGTGAGGGACGGGGGCCACTTCAGCCCCAGCATTTT,CASSEGRGPLQPQHF,TRBJ1-5,TRBV10-2,.,15,.
TGTGCCAGCAAGCAGACAGAATGGAACTACGAGCAGTACTTC,CASKQTEWNYEQYF,TRBJ2-7,TRBV2,.,14,once
TGTGCCAGCAGCGTAGGGACAGGGATGCAAGAGACCCAGTACTTC,CASSVGTGMQETQYF,TRBJ2-5,TRBV9,TRBD1,15,.
TGTGCCAGCAGTGGGTGGGGGCAACGGGCTAGCTCTGGAAACACCATATATTTT,CASSGWGQRASSGNTIYF,TRBJ1-3,TRBV6-1,.,18,.
TGCAGCGTTGATAGGGATGAAATGGGGGATACGCAGTATTTT,CSVDRDEMGDTQYF,TRBJ2-3,TRBV29-1,.,14,few
TGTGCCAGCAGTGCCATTATGCGAGAGCAGTACTTC,CASSAIMREQYF,TRBJ2-7,TRBV6-1,.,12,.
TGCAGTGACCGGACAGGGGAGACCCAGTACTTC,CSDRTGETQYF,TRBJ2-5,TRBV29-1,TRBD1,11,.
TGTGCCAGCAGCTTGGGAGGAGGCTACACCTTC,CASSLGGGYTF,TRBJ1-2,TRBV5-6,.,11,.
TGTGCCAGCACAACAGGGGCAGCCAACTATGGCTACACCTTC,CASTTGAANYGYTF,TRBJ1-2,TRBV11-2,TRBD1,14,few
TGTGCCAGCAGTGAAGCCCACGGGGGGGCCGCTGAGCAGTTCTTC,CASSEAHGGAAEQFF,TRBJ2-1,TRBV6-1,TRBD2,15,.
TGTGCCAGCGGGAGCTCTGGAAACACCATATATTTT,CASGSSGNTIYF,TRBJ1-3,TRBV6-5,.,12,.
TGTGCCATCAGTGAGGAGGGCGGGAGGAATTCTGAGCAGTTCTTC,CAISEEGGRNSEQFF,TRBJ2-1,TRBV10-3,TRBD2,15,.
TGTGCCAGCAGTGTTCAGGGACAGAACACCGGGGAGCTGTTTTTT,CASSVQGQNTGELFF,TRBJ2-2,TRBV25-1,.,15,.
TGTGCCTGGAGTAGATCCAGGGGGACGACCTACGAGCAGTACTTC,CAWSRSRGTTYEQYF,TRBJ2-7,TRBV30,TRBD1,15,.